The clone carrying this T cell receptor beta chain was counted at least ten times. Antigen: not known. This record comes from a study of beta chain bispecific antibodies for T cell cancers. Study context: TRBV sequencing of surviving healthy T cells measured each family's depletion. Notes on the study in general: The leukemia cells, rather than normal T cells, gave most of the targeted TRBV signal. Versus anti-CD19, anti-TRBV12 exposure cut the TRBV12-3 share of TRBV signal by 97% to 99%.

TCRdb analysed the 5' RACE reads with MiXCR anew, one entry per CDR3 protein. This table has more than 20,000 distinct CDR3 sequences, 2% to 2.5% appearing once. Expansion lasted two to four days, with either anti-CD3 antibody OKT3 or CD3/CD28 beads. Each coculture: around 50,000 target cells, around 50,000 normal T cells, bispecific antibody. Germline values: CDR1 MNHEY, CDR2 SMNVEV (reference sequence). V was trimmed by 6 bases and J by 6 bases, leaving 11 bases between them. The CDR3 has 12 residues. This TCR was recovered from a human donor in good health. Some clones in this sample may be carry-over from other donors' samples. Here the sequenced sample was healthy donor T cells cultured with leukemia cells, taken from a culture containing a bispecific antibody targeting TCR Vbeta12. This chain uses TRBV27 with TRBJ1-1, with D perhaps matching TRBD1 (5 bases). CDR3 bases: TGTGCCAGCAGAGGAAGGGGATCTGAAGCTTTCTTT. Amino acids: CASRGRGSEAFF.